These T cell receptor beta chains were read from a single sample in a study of lung T cells in sarcoidosis with Löfgren's syndrome. TCRdb reprocessed the reads via MiXCR and lists one record per CDR3 protein. The table lists roughly 63,000 distinct CDR3 sequences, 21% of them singletons. Input material: CD4+ T cells from PBMCs. The receptors stem from a human donor with sarcoidosis (Löfgren's syndrome or another form), or a control subject (not recorded which). Both conserved end residues are part of each CDR3. A D gene is named only where the DNA matches it firmly. The size entry is marked missing in some rows and otherwise reads once, few, many or a size class.

d_call: TRBD1
clone_size: many
v_call: TRBV4-1
j_call: TRBJ1-5
cdr3_aa: CASSQVQDREGNQPQHF
cdr3_nt: TGCGCCAGCAGCCAAGTCCAGGACAGGGAGGGCAATCAGCCCCAGCATTTT

d_call: TRBD1
clone_size: .
v_call: TRBV19
j_call: TRBJ1-5
cdr3_aa: CASSIDLGTGALSNQPQHF
cdr3_nt: TGTGCCAGTAGTATAGATCTTGGGACAGGGGCTCTCAGCAATCAGCCCCAGCATTTT

d_call: .
clone_size: many
v_call: TRBV20-1
j_call: TRBJ1-5
cdr3_aa: CSATRNSNQPQHF
cdr3_nt: TGCAGTGCTACCAGGAATAGCAATCAGCCCCAGCATTTT

d_call: TRBD2
clone_size: .
v_call: TRBV29-1
j_call: TRBJ2-7
cdr3_aa: CSVGTRLAYEQYF
cdr3_nt: TGCAGCGTGGGGACTAGACTGGCGTACGAGCAGTACTTC

d_call: .
clone_size: many
v_call: TRBV7-2
j_call: TRBJ1-1
cdr3_aa: CASSFGTLGTEAFF
cdr3_nt: TGTGCCAGCAGCTTCGGAACCCTAGGGACTGAAGCTTTCTTT

d_call: .
clone_size: .
v_call: TRBV7-2
j_call: TRBJ1-2
cdr3_aa: CASSPIGGRGYTF
cdr3_nt: TGTGCCAGCAGCCCGATTGGGGGAAGAGGCTACACCTTC

d_call: .
clone_size: .
v_call: TRBV16
j_call: TRBJ1-1
cdr3_aa: CASSPLDRLLNTEAFF
cdr3_nt: TGTGCCAGCAGCCCTTTGGACAGACTTTTGAACACTGAAGCTTTCTTT

d_call: TRBD1
clone_size: many
v_call: TRBV6-1
j_call: TRBJ2-5
cdr3_aa: CASSEDRGETQYF
cdr3_nt: TGTGCCAGCAGTGAAGACAGGGGTGAGACCCAGTACTTC

d_call: .
clone_size: many
v_call: TRBV6-1
j_call: TRBJ2-5
cdr3_aa: CASKPIKERGETQYF
cdr3_nt: TGTGCCAGTAAGCCAATAAAGGAGAGGGGGGAGACCCAGTACTTC

d_call: TRBD2
clone_size: many
v_call: TRBV20-1
j_call: TRBJ2-7
cdr3_aa: CSARERSGTLEQYF
cdr3_nt: TGCAGTGCTAGAGAAAGGAGCGGGACTCTCGAGCAGTACTTC

d_call: TRBD1
clone_size: few
v_call: TRBV7-9
j_call: TRBJ1-6
cdr3_aa: CASSSGQGDNSPLHF
cdr3_nt: TGTGCCAGCAGCTCCGGACAGGGCGATAATTCACCCCTCCACTTT

d_call: TRBD1
clone_size: many
v_call: TRBV2
j_call: TRBJ1-2
cdr3_aa: CASSDQRTGGNYGYTF
cdr3_nt: TGTGCCAGCAGTGATCAGAGGACAGGGGGGAACTATGGCTACACCTTC

d_call: TRBD2
clone_size: many
v_call: TRBV12-3/TRBV12-4
j_call: TRBJ2-5
cdr3_aa: CASGPPWASGALRETQYF
cdr3_nt: TGTGCCAGCGGACCTCCTTGGGCTAGCGGGGCCCTAAGGGAGACCCAGTACTTC

d_call: TRBD1
clone_size: .
v_call: TRBV2
j_call: TRBJ1-2
cdr3_aa: CASRGQGYGYTF
cdr3_nt: TGTGCCAGCAGGGGACAGGGCTATGGCTACACCTTC

d_call: TRBD1
clone_size: few
v_call: TRBV12-3/TRBV12-4
j_call: TRBJ1-2
cdr3_aa: CASRMSDRGLNYGYTF
cdr3_nt: TGTGCCAGCAGAATGTCGGACAGGGGTCTTAACTATGGCTACACCTTC

d_call: TRBD2
clone_size: .
v_call: TRBV6-2/TRBV6-3
j_call: TRBJ2-2
cdr3_aa: CASNSDLYWTSGTGELFF
cdr3_nt: TGTGCCAGCAACTCTGACCTTTACTGGACTAGCGGCACCGGGGAGCTGTTTTTT

d_call: TRBD2
clone_size: many
v_call: TRBV28
j_call: TRBJ2-5
cdr3_aa: CASSRAGTRVETQYF
cdr3_nt: TGTGCCAGCAGCCGCGCCGGGACTAGGGTGGAGACCCAGTACTTC

d_call: .
clone_size: .
v_call: TRBV5-6
j_call: TRBJ2-7
cdr3_aa: CASSSPVISSYEQYF
cdr3_nt: TGTGCCAGCAGCTCCCCGGTCATCTCTTCCTACGAGCAGTACTTC

d_call: TRBD1
clone_size: .
v_call: TRBV7-2
j_call: TRBJ2-1
cdr3_aa: CASGFGTAYNEQFF
cdr3_nt: TGTGCCAGCGGCTTTGGGACAGCATACAATGAGCAGTTCTTC

d_call: .
clone_size: .
v_call: TRBV12-3/TRBV12-4
j_call: TRBJ1-2
cdr3_aa: CASSLTGAYGYTF
cdr3_nt: TGTGCCAGCAGTCTGACAGGAGCCTATGGCTACACCTTC

d_call: .
clone_size: .
v_call: TRBV20-1
j_call: TRBJ1-2
cdr3_aa: CSARDGSFPSGGYTF
cdr3_nt: TGCAGTGCTAGAGATGGGAGCTTCCCCTCGGGGGGCTACACCTTC

d_call: TRBD1
clone_size: few
v_call: TRBV5-1
j_call: TRBJ2-3
cdr3_aa: CASGRGQGSDTQYF
cdr3_nt: TGCGCCAGCGGACGAGGACAGGGGTCAGATACGCAGTATTTT

d_call: TRBD1
clone_size: few
v_call: TRBV29-1
j_call: TRBJ1-1
cdr3_aa: CSIGQGVDTEAFF
cdr3_nt: TGCAGCATCGGACAGGGGGTGGATACTGAAGCTTTCTTT

d_call: .
clone_size: many
v_call: TRBV2
j_call: TRBJ2-1
cdr3_aa: CASSLQVTYNEQFF
cdr3_nt: TGTGCCAGCAGTTTACAGGTCACCTACAATGAGCAGTTCTTC

d_call: .
clone_size: many
v_call: TRBV19
j_call: TRBJ2-3
cdr3_aa: CASKDQSNTDTQYF
cdr3_nt: TGTGCCAGTAAGGATCAAAGTAATACAGATACGCAGTATTTT

d_call: TRBD2
clone_size: few
v_call: TRBV3-1
j_call: TRBJ2-3
cdr3_aa: CASSQPGTSGWGTDTQYF
cdr3_nt: TGTGCCAGCAGCCAGCCTGGGACTAGCGGATGGGGCACAGATACGCAGTATTTT

d_call: .
clone_size: many
v_call: TRBV28
j_call: TRBJ1-4
cdr3_aa: CASSLEPNPNEKLFF
cdr3_nt: TGTGCCAGCAGTTTAGAACCCAACCCTAATGAAAAACTGTTTTTT

d_call: .
clone_size: many
v_call: TRBV7-9
j_call: TRBJ1-2
cdr3_aa: CATRRDSGYTF
cdr3_nt: TGTGCCACCAGAAGGGATAGTGGCTACACCTTC

d_call: TRBD1
clone_size: .
v_call: TRBV3-1
j_call: TRBJ2-7
cdr3_aa: CASSQGDRAPLF
cdr3_nt: TGTGCCAGCAGCCAAGGGGACAGGGCCCCCCTCTTC

d_call: TRBD2
clone_size: .
v_call: TRBV30
j_call: TRBJ2-1
cdr3_aa: CAWSVALTSGSYNEQFF
cdr3_nt: TGTGCCTGGAGTGTAGCATTGACTAGCGGGAGCTACAATGAGCAGTTCTTC

d_call: TRBD1
clone_size: few
v_call: TRBV20-1
j_call: TRBJ1-1
cdr3_aa: CSARVPGQGGTEAFF
cdr3_nt: TGCAGTGCTAGAGTTCCCGGACAGGGAGGGACTGAAGCTTTCTTT

d_call: .
clone_size: many
v_call: TRBV4-1
j_call: TRBJ1-1
cdr3_aa: CASSQRRELDTEAFF
cdr3_nt: TGCGCCAGCAGCCAAAGGAGGGAACTAGACACTGAAGCTTTCTTT

d_call: TRBD2
clone_size: .
v_call: TRBV4-1
j_call: TRBJ2-1
cdr3_aa: CASSQEGSGRYNEQFF
cdr3_nt: TGCGCCAGCAGCCAAGAAGGTAGCGGGAGATACAATGAGCAGTTCTTC

d_call: TRBD2
clone_size: many
v_call: TRBV6-1
j_call: TRBJ2-3
cdr3_aa: CASIGPGGMRYF
cdr3_nt: TGTGCCAGCATCGGCCCGGGAGGTATGCGGTATTTT

d_call: .
clone_size: many
v_call: TRBV29-1
j_call: TRBJ2-1
cdr3_aa: CSVFRWGSYNEQFF
cdr3_nt: TGCAGCGTGTTCCGCTGGGGGTCGTACAATGAGCAGTTCTTC

d_call: .
clone_size: .
v_call: TRBV20-1
j_call: TRBJ1-2
cdr3_aa: CSASKGSGFADGYTF
cdr3_nt: TGCAGTGCTAGTAAAGGTTCAGGGTTCGCGGATGGCTACACCTTC

d_call: TRBD1
clone_size: many
v_call: TRBV7-2
j_call: TRBJ2-7
cdr3_aa: CASSLEGQGAAYEQYF
cdr3_nt: TGTGCCAGCAGCTTAGAGGGACAGGGGGCGGCCTACGAGCAGTACTTC